These 17 T cell receptor beta chains were all obtained from the same sample, sequenced in a study of tumor and adjacent non-tumor tissue in lung cancer (dated by TCRdb to 2016 to 2019). The library was prepared using multiplex PCR. Instrument used: Illumina HiSeq 2500. TCRbeta libraries were constructed through three rounds of nested PCR with primers (Table S4) according to protocols adapted from ARM-PCR. TCRdb reanalyzed the raw reads on its own, using fastp at Q25 for trimming and MiXCR for clone calling, and kept in-frame beta chains. Rows merge per CDR3 protein into single entries with the most common DNA and genes. This sample lists around 210,000 distinct CDR3 sequences; about 76% were detected once. The biggest ten clones account for almost 25% of the sample. RNA was extracted from bulk unsorted tissue and checked for quality with a NanoDrop ND-1000 and an Agilent 2100. The sample comprised lung tumor tissue. The receptors were sampled from a man aged 60 to 69 with non-small cell lung cancer.

Notes on this clonotype: The junction differs from germline at one of its ends, possibly a read error. V gene TRBV20-1 combines with J gene TRBJ2-3; D is unclear. The CDR3 spans 14 residues. The V gene's germline CDR1 is DFQATT and CDR2 SNEGSKA (reference sequence). CDR3: CSASRNADTDTQYF. CDR3 in DNA: TGCAGTGCTTCAAGAAATGCCGACACAGACACGCAGTATTTT.

Remarks on this clonotype: This CDR3 fails to terminate in the conserved phenylalanine or tryptophan, so it likely reflects a read error. The chain has TRBV11-3 and TRBJ2-1; TRBD2 might be the D (6 bases). Trimming left V 9 bases short and J 0 bases short, with 18 bases between. The CDR3 extends over 16 amino acids. The V gene's germline CDR1 is SGHNT and CDR2 YENEEA. The CDR3 nucleotides are TGTGCCAGGAGATGGGGCGGGGTTAGCTCCTACAATGAGCAGTTCTTA. It yields the protein CARRWGGVSSYNEQFL.

This clonotype turned up a few times. This may stem from a read error, because a much larger clone lies one nucleotide away. The genes are TRBV20-1 and TRBJ2-4, with D unclear. Germline V gene lookup returns CDR1 DFQATT and CDR2 SNEGSKA (reference sequence). The CDR3 length is 12 residues. The CDR3 nucleotides are TGCAATGCTAGGGTTAACGGAAACATTCAGTACTTC. It encodes CNARVNGNIQYF.

About this clonotype: A read error may explain this, as a much larger clone is one base away. This likely comes from a read error, as the CDR3 has no conserved phenylalanine or tryptophan at its end. J is TRBJ1-4 and V is TRBV20-1; D is perhaps TRBD1 (5 bases). V was shortened by 6 bases and J by 7 bases, with 18 bases between the two germline ends. CDR1 DFQATT and CDR2 SNEGSKA come from the germline V gene (reference sequence). The CDR3 loop spans 14 amino acids. The CDR3 sequence: CSAKGGAESEKLFL. Written as DNA, the CDR3 is TGCAGTGCCAAGGGCGGGGCGGAAAGTGAAAAACTGTTTTTA.

The V and J genes are TRBV6-5 and TRBJ1-4, with D possibly being TRBD1 (5 bases). The CDR3 contains 14 residues. The ends were cut back, 7 bases at V and 10 bases at J, with 19 bases in the middle. Per the germline V gene, CDR1 is MNHEY and CDR2 is SVGAGI. The CDR3 region has the DNA TGTGCCAGCAATATGACCCCGGCGGGGGGAAAACTGTTTTTT. This gives the protein CASNMTPAGGKLFF.

Remarks on this clonotype: This likely comes from a read error, as the CDR3 has no conserved phenylalanine or tryptophan at its end. The rearrangement links TRBV5-5 to TRBJ1-1; 7 bases agree with TRBD1. J gave up 5 bases and V 4 bases, and 5 bases lay outside the gene matches. This CDR3 is 13 amino acids long. Germline assignment: CDR1 SGHKS and CDR2 YYEKEE (reference sequence). The CDR3, as DNA: TGTGCCAGCAGCGTGACAGGGAAGACTGAAGCTTTCCTT. It encodes CASSVTGKTEAFL.

About this clonotype: This may come from a read error, since a much larger clone is one base off. In DNA form, the CDR3 reads TGTGCCAGCACAGATACCGGGACAGGGGGCAACACCGGGGAGCTGTTTTTT. Translated: CASTDTGTGGNTGELFF. The chain combines TRBV12-3 or TRBV12-4 with TRBJ2-2; 12 positions agree with TRBD1. The CDR3 runs 17 residues. The V and J ends lost 7 bases and 2 bases, in that order; junction bases with no gene match: 8.

This clonotype was detected only once. This may come from a read error, since a much larger clone is one base off. The rearrangement uses TRBV4-2 and TRBJ2-7; D ambiguous. Germline CDR1 LGHNA, CDR2 YNFKEQ. The CDR3 extends over 13 amino acids. V lost 2 bases to trimming and J lost 0 bases, with 5 bases between them. The CDR3 reads CASSQLNSYEQYF. The CDR3 DNA is TGTGCCAGCAGCCAATTGAACTCCTACGAGCAGTACTTC.

To note about this clonotype: With a much larger clone just one base away, this may be a read error. The chain is built from TRBV20-1 and TRBJ1-1; D gene unclear. Germline V gene sequence: CDR1 DFQATT, CDR2 SNEGSKA (reference sequence). The CDR3 sequence is 13 residues long. V lost 7 bases and J 6 bases, leaving 18 bases between the germline ends. The CDR3 loop is CSGLDGERAEAFF. The CDR3 DNA reads TGCAGTGGCCTGGACGGGGAGAGGGCTGAAGCTTTCTTT.

Details on this clonotype: Lacking the conserved final phenylalanine or tryptophan, this CDR3 likely reflects a read error. This chain connects TRBV11-2 to TRBJ2-1; TRBD1 might be the D (6 bases). CDR3 size: 16 residues. Germline V gene sequence: CDR1 SGHAT, CDR2 FQNNGV. The CDR3 nucleotides read TGTACCAGCAGCCGAGGACAGTTAAGCTCCTACAATGAGCAGTTCTTA. Encoded protein: CTSSRGQLSSYNEQFL.

This clonotype was counted ten times or more. The chain recombines TRBV11-2 with TRBJ2-5; the D is unclear. The germline gives CDR1 SGHAT, CDR2 FQNNGV. V was trimmed by 5 bases and J by 4 bases, leaving 11 bases between them. CDR3 length: 13 amino acids. The CDR3 DNA reads as TGTGCCAGCAGCCCGGACCCTAGAGAGACCCAGTACTTC. Encoded protein: CASSPDPRETQYF.

The chain combines TRBV25-1 with TRBJ2-5; the D gene is possibly TRBD2 (6 bases). Germline V gives CDR1 MGHDK, CDR2 SYGVNS. Trimming stripped 3 bases from V and 1 base from J, with 12 bases between. CDR3 length equals 15 residues. DNA of the CDR3: TGTGCCAGCAGTGACACGAATAGCGGCCAAGAGACCCAGTACTTC. Amino acid sequence: CASSDTNSGQETQYF. Combining the CDR3 with reference TRBV25-1 and TRBJ2-5 gives the whole variable domain EADIYQTPRYLVIGTGKKITLECSQTMGHDKMYWYQQDPGMELHLIHYSYGVNSTEKGDLSSESTVSRIRTEHFPLTLESARPSHTSQYLCASSDTNSGQETQYFGPGTRLLVL.

A word on this clonotype: One end of the junction varies from germline; a read error may be responsible. V usage is TRBV20-1 and J usage is TRBJ2-7; D is ambiguous. The germline CDR1 and CDR2 sequences are DFQATT and SNEGSKA (reference sequence). This CDR3 region has 13 residues. CDR3 nucleotide sequence: TGCAGTGTTAGAGCCCCCCCATTCTACGAGCAGTACTTC. Protein: CSVRAPPFYEQYF.

This clonotype was recorded at least ten times. The chain carries TRBV20-1 and TRBJ2-3, with 9 bases lining up with TRBD2. This CDR3 contains 16 residues. Germline trimming cut 1 base from V and 0 bases from J; bases unmatched to any gene: 5. The germline V gene encodes CDR1 DFQATT and CDR2 SNEGSKA (reference sequence). CDR3 amino acids: CSARVSSGGSTDTQYF. The CDR3 coding sequence is TGCAGTGCTAGAGTCAGTAGCGGGGGAAGCACAGATACGCAGTATTTT.

The chain combines TRBV12-3 or TRBV12-4 with TRBJ2-6, with D possibly being TRBD1 (5 bases). Trimming removed 7 bases at V and 13 bases at J, with 20 bases between. This CDR3 is built from 14 residues. The CDR3 nucleotides are TGTGCCAGCAAAACAAGTGCTGGGGCCAGTGTCCTGACTTTC. As protein: CASKTSAGASVLTF.

As regards this clonotype: The junction departs from germline at one end; a sequencing error may be responsible. The V and J genes are TRBV11-2 and TRBJ2-5, with 7 bases fitting TRBD1. This CDR3 has 13 amino acids. Germline V gene data show CDR1 as SGHAT and CDR2 as FQNNGV. The CDR3 DNA is TGTGCCAGCAACTCTACAGGGGATGAGACCCGGTACTTC. Translated: CASNSTGDETRYF.

This clonotype was observed a few times. This may arise from a read error, as a much more abundant clone is one base away. The CDR3 nucleotides read TGTGCCACCAGTCCCGCAACCACACGGAGGACCGGGGAGCTGTTTTTT. This translates into CATSPATTRRTGELFF. The chain recombines TRBV24-1 with TRBJ2-2; D is perhaps TRBD2 (5 bases). Between the trimmed V and J ends, which lost 6 bases and 5 bases, there was a span of 18 bases. The CDR3 is made up of 16 amino acids. The V gene's germline CDR1 is KGHDR and CDR2 SFDVKD.